A single sample is the source of the 21 T cell receptor beta chains below, sequenced in a study of T cells of healthy individuals. TCRdb re-derived calls from the 5' RACE reads in MiXCR, one entry per CDR3 protein. Counted here are 60,000 to 75,000 distinct CDR3 sequences, 15% to 20% occurring once; the ten biggest clones make up less than 6%. All receptors derive from a human donor in good health.

This clonotype was counted many times. The V and J genes are TRBV16 and TRBJ1-1; tentatively, D is TRBD1 (6 bases). From germline, CDR1 is KGHSY and CDR2 FQNENV. The CDR3 contains 13 residues. V was pared by 4 bases and J by 5 bases, with 11 bases between. The CDR3 sequence is CASSLQQGTEAFF. DNA for the CDR3: TGTGCCAGCAGCCTTCAGCAGGGGACTGAAGCTTTCTTT.

The CDR3 nucleotides read TGTGCCAGCGACAGTGCTTACACCGGGGAGCTGTTTTTT. As protein: CASDSAYTGELFF. The chain joins TRBV2 to TRBJ2-2; a possible D gene is TRBD1 (5 bases). Germline CDR1 is SNHLY and CDR2 is FYNNEI. The CDR3 has 13 residues. V lost 8 bases and J 3 bases, leaving 10 bases between the germline ends. Complete variable domain (other parts from reference TRBV2 and TRBJ2-2): EPEVTQTPSHQVTQMGQEVILRCVPISNHLYFYWYRQILGQKVEFLVSFYNNEISEKSEIFDDQFSVERPDGSNFTLKIRSTKLEDSAMYFCASDSAYTGELFFGEGSRLTVL.

This rearrangement joins TRBV15 to TRBJ1-3; D remains ambiguous. The germline CDR1 and CDR2 sequences are LNHNV and YYDKDF (reference sequence). V lost 6 bases to trimming and J lost 0 bases, with 9 bases between them. There are 14 residues in the CDR3. The CDR3 DNA reads as TGTGCCACCAGAGAACGGAGCTCTGGAAACACCATATATTTT. Translating it yields CATRERSSGNTIYF.

V usage is TRBV5-4 and J usage is TRBJ2-5, with a possible D match to TRBD2 (5 bases). This CDR3 is built from 16 residues. The germline V and J ends were trimmed by 0 bases and 5 bases, with 17 bases remaining between them. Germline-derived CDR1 and CDR2 are SGHNT and YYREEE (reference sequence). CDR3 region: CASSLEPRVAYETQYF. CDR3 bases: TGTGCCAGCAGCTTGGAGCCCCGGGTAGCGTACGAGACCCAGTACTTC.

This clonotype was seen only a few times. This chain links TRBV3-1 with TRBJ2-3; 15 bases are shared with TRBD2. The CDR3 sequence is 18 residues long. Germline CDR1 LGHDT, CDR2 YNNKEL (reference sequence). The junction had 7 bases not matched to a gene; V was cut back by 4 bases and J by 2 bases. The CDR3 loop is CASSRSGTSGGTTDTQYF. The CDR3 DNA reads as TGTGCCAGCAGCCGGTCGGGGACTAGCGGGGGGACCACAGATACGCAGTATTTT.

The chain carries TRBV4-1 and TRBJ2-7; D unclear. Trimming stripped 0 bases from V and 0 bases from J, with 12 bases between. CDR1 and CDR2 from the germline V gene are MGHRA and YSYEKL. The CDR3 is 16 residues long. This chain's CDR3 is CASSQEDVGSSYEQYF. The CDR3, as DNA: TGCGCCAGCAGCCAAGAGGATGTGGGCAGCTCCTACGAGCAGTACTTC.

This clonotype was observed a handful of times. This rearrangement joins TRBV9 to TRBJ1-1, with D perhaps matching TRBD1 (5 bases). This CDR3 is 14 amino acids long. Germline V gene lookup returns CDR1 SGDLS and CDR2 YYNGEE. The ends were cut back, 2 bases at V and 0 bases at J, with 8 bases in the middle. The DNA for the CDR3 is TGTGCCAGCAGCGTTGGGACGGTGAACACTGAAGCTTTCTTT. Its translation is CASSVGTVNTEAFF.

This clonotype appeared many times. The chain is built from TRBV2 and TRBJ1-6; a possible D gene is TRBD1 (5 bases). The CDR3 is 15 amino acids. The ends were cut back, 3 bases at V and 7 bases at J, with 13 bases in the middle. Germline V lookup: CDR1 SNHLY, CDR2 FYNNEI. This chain's CDR3 is CASSEVQGWNSPLHF. The CDR3, as DNA: TGTGCCAGCAGTGAGGTCCAGGGTTGGAATTCACCCCTCCACTTT.

This clonotype was seen a handful of times. V and J are TRBV18 and TRBJ2-7, with 14 bases aligning to TRBD2. V lost 4 bases to trimming and J lost 0 bases; unmatched junction nucleotides: 5. Germline V lookup: CDR1 KGHSH, CDR2 LQKENI. The CDR3 spans 17 residues. The CDR3 region has the DNA TGTGCCAGCTCACAGGGACTAGCGGGGGAGAGCTCCTACGAGCAGTACTTC. This codes for CASSQGLAGESSYEQYF.

The CDR3 is CASSFGTGSGDEQFF. DNA of the CDR3: TGTGCCAGCAGTTTCGGGACCGGGAGCGGAGATGAGCAGTTCTTC. The V gene is TRBV12-3 or TRBV12-4, the J gene TRBJ2-1; possibly TRBD2 for D (6 bases). The CDR3 length is 15 residues. V was shortened by 3 bases and J by 8 bases, with 17 bases between the two germline ends.

This clonotype was observed at least ten times. This sequence joins TRBV12-3 or TRBV12-4 and TRBJ2-7; D uncertain. Trimming pared 5 bases from V and 3 bases from J, leaving 14 bases between. CDR3 length: 14 residues. Here the CDR3 reads CASSGTNGFYEQYF. In nucleotides, the CDR3 is TGTGCCAGCAGTGGCACGAACGGTTTCTACGAGCAGTACTTC.

This clonotype has just a few counts. The chain recombines TRBV6-5 with TRBJ1-1; weak D call: TRBD1 (6 bases). V was clipped by 7 bases and J by 5 bases, with 23 bases between them. The CDR3 loop spans 16 amino acids. Germline values: CDR1 MNHEY, CDR2 SVGAGI. The CDR3 bases are TGTGCCAGCAAGTCACCTCGCGGGGGGCGGGGGACTGAAGCTTTCTTT. Protein sequence: CASKSPRGGRGTEAFF.

This clonotype came up many times. The chain is built from TRBV4-2 and TRBJ2-5, with 9 nucleotides matching TRBD2. The V segment lost 8 bases and the J segment 5 bases; nucleotides outside the gene matches: 9. Germline lookup yields CDR1 LGHNA and CDR2 YNFKEQ. The CDR3 runs to 14 residues. CDR3 amino acids: CASQISGSGETQYF. For the CDR3, the DNA is TGTGCCAGCCAGATTAGCGGGAGCGGGGAGACCCAGTACTTC.

This rearrangement joins TRBV20-1 to TRBJ2-7, with 7 bases aligning to TRBD1. Germline V lookup: CDR1 DFQATT, CDR2 SNEGSKA (reference sequence). The junction had 6 bases not matched to a gene; V was cut back by 7 bases and J by 0 bases. The CDR3 contains 13 residues. The CDR3 DNA is TGCAGTGTCCCGGGACAGAGCTCCTACGAGCAGTACTTC. Translated, it gives CSVPGQSSYEQYF.

This chain links TRBV3-1 with TRBJ2-1; 7 bases line up with TRBD2. V dropped 10 bases and J dropped 0; count of bases not matched to a gene: 6. CDR3 size: 14 residues. Germline CDR1 and CDR2: LGHDT and YNNKEL (reference sequence). The CDR3 sequence is CATDGGSSYNEQFF. The CDR3 DNA reads TGTGCCACCGACGGGGGGTCCTCCTACAATGAGCAGTTCTTC.

This clonotype was counted many times. The chain joins TRBV3-1 to TRBJ1-6; a weak D match, TRBD1 (5 bases). With 2 bases removed from V and 7 bases from J, the gap between germline ends came to 9 bases. The CDR3 has 14 amino acids. Germline values: CDR1 LGHDT, CDR2 YNNKEL (reference sequence). CDR3 in amino acids: CASSQSSGNSPLHF. The DNA for the CDR3 is TGTGCCAGCAGCCAATCATCAGGGAATTCACCCCTCCACTTT.

This clonotype was observed a handful of times. The CDR3 coding sequence is TGCAGTGCTAGGGACGAGAGGAGCGGGAACACCGGGGAGCTGTTTTTT. Its protein is CSARDERSGNTGELFF. The V call is TRBV20-1, the J call TRBJ2-2; possibly TRBD2 for D (5 bases). The V end was cut by 3 bases, the J end by 1 base, with 15 bases between. The CDR3 consists of 16 residues. Germline lookup yields CDR1 DFQATT and CDR2 SNEGSKA (reference sequence).

This clonotype was detected ten times or more. V and J are TRBV29-1 and TRBJ2-7; D is uncertain. V lost 0 bases to trimming and J lost 3 bases, with 3 bases between them. Per germline, CDR1 SQVTM and CDR2 ANQGSEA. This CDR3 spans 11 amino acids. CDR3 in amino acids: CSVEDLYEQYF. DNA for the CDR3: TGCAGCGTTGAAGACCTCTACGAGCAGTACTTC.

This clonotype has only a few counts. DNA for the CDR3: TGTGCCAGCAGCTCAGTAGGGAGCCAAGAGACCCAGTACTTC. Translated: CASSSVGSQETQYF. The V call is TRBV7-6, the J call TRBJ2-5; D might be TRBD2 (5 bases). V was clipped by 4 bases and J by 1 base, with 10 bases between them. Germline V CDR1 and CDR2: SGHVS, FNYEAQ. This CDR3 has 14 amino acids.

On this clonotype itself: This may be a read error, as it is one base from a much larger clone. J is TRBJ1-5 and V is TRBV3-1; D possibly corresponds to TRBD1 (5 bases). CDR1 LGHDT and CDR2 YNNKEL come from the germline V gene (reference sequence). CDR3 length: 15 amino acids. The CDR3 region is CASSQGWGSNKPQHF. Here the CDR3 DNA reads TGTGCCAGCAGCCAAGGATGGGGGTCCAATAAGCCCCAGCATTTT.

This clonotype was seen repeatedly, ten times or more. The rearrangement links TRBV20-1 to TRBJ2-7; D might be TRBD2 (6 bases). Germline CDR1 DFQATT, CDR2 SNEGSKA (reference sequence). There are 12 residues in the CDR3. V shed 3 bases and J shed 4 bases, with 10 bases lying between them. For the CDR3, the DNA is TGCAGTGCTAGGACGGGAGTGTACGAGCAGTACTTC. Encoded protein: CSARTGVYEQYF.